This is a list of T cell receptor beta chains from one sample in a study of T cell responses to AZD1222 COVID-19 vaccine. Assay: immunoSEQ multiplex PCR; the TCRdb copy retains only in-frame clones and omits some. The data hold approximately 110,000 clones, with roughly 84% observed a single time. This specimen consisted of peripheral blood, obtained on day 0 of AZD1222 vaccination. The receptors here all came from an adult in good health. Both conserved end residues are part of each CDR3. A D gene is named only where the DNA matches it firmly. Expanded clones get a size class; other rows say once, few or many, or leave the size out.

DNA	CDR3	size	D	J	V
TGTGCCAGTAGTATGGGACATGCCACCTACGAGCAGTACTTC	CASSMGHATYEQYF	once	.	TRBJ2-7	TRBV19
TGTGCCAGCAGTTATGGACAGATAGACATGAACACTGAAGCTTTCTTT	CASSYGQIDMNTEAFF	.	.	TRBJ1-1	TRBV2
TGTGCCAGCAGCTTGGCACAGGGTTATTCACCCCTCCACTTT	CASSLAQGYSPLHF	.	.	TRBJ1-6	TRBV5-6
TGTGCAAGTCGCTTAGCGAACAGCCATAGCAATCAGCCCCAGCATTTT	CASRLANSHSNQPQHF	.	.	TRBJ1-5	TRBV12-2
TGTGCCAGCAGTTTAGCGGGAGGGAGTTCCTACAATGAGCAGTTCTTC	CASSLAGGSSYNEQFF	.	TRBD2	TRBJ2-1	TRBV5-4
TGTGCCAGTTCTCCCCTGGGGGCAGGGGATAATCAGCCCCAGCATTTT	CASSPLGAGDNQPQHF	.	.	TRBJ1-5	TRBV19
TGCGCCAGCAGCCCGGGGGGGGCCGACCAAGAGACCCAGTACTTC	CASSPGGADQETQYF	.	TRBD2	TRBJ2-5	TRBV5-1
TGTGCCAGCAGCCCCACCGGCGGGCTAGGCACAGATACGCAGTATTTT	CASSPTGGLGTDTQYF	.	.	TRBJ2-3	TRBV7-2
TGTGCCAGCTCGGTCCAGGGTAACACTGAAGCTTTCTTT	CASSVQGNTEAFF	few	.	TRBJ1-1	TRBV18
TGTGCCAGCAGCTTATTGGGCAGAAACCTAAACACTGAAGCTTTCTTT	CASSLLGRNLNTEAFF	few	.	TRBJ1-1	TRBV7-8